The present T cell receptor beta chain was sequenced within a study of blood T cell repertoires in COVID-19 (dated by TCRdb to 2020 to 2021). Context from the whole study: Samples covering the acute and convalescent phases of COVID-19 were provided by collaborators in the United States, Italy and Spain. The material from the prospective study consisted of cDNA or gDNA derived from T cells, B-cell-depleted T cells, or PBMCs. Deeply sampled blood TCRbeta repertoires from subjects exposed to, actively infected with, or recovered from COVID-19 were included in the dataset. A freely available public database, intended as a resource for researchers studying the immune response to SARS-CoV-2, is where the repertoires were released. The samples were drawn from the first 160 participants of the ongoing ImmuneRACE study and from 950 to 1,500 subjects provided by 6 global collaborators. The sample metadata nearly always contained a de-identified subject ID, COVID-19 status, age in years and sex. Where HLA class I and class II types were available, the types were taken from metadata supplied by the sample provider, not from assay-based typing. Points the paper makes about the study in general: Clinical and demographic metadata were provided uncurated, with the amount varying by source and participant.

Measured from the cysteine to the phenylalanine, the CDR3 is 14 residues long. Here the CDR3 DNA is all that survives: 42 bases in frame from base 1. V lost 6 bases and J lost 5 bases; the stretch between them is 17 bases long. The germline V gene (reference sequence) provides CDR1 LNHDA and CDR2 SQIVND. One collaborating source in Seattle enrolled patients while the patients were actively infected and followed the patients over time throughout the course of disease. Whole blood was collected in K2EDTA tubes by collaborating institutions according to the institutions' own protocols. For TCRbeta analysis, collaborators shipped samples in one of three forms: frozen whole blood, isolated PBMCs, or DNA extracted from either of those sample types. Comment on this clone: It has no known antigen specificity. Base qualities are not recorded, but no much larger clone differs from it by a single base.

TCRbeta CDR3 regions were amplified from genomic DNA using the immunoSEQ Assay, a bias-controlled multiplex PCR. The original methods were these. The number of nucleated cells in each sample was estimated from the amplification of reference gene primers within the assay. To quantify the absolute abundance of each unique TCRbeta CDR3 rearrangement, sequence reads were collapsed and filtered. For each sample, productive Simpson clonality was calculated by taking the square root of Simpson's diversity index across productive rearrangements. What TCRdb holds here is the immuneACCESS table cut down to in-frame rearrangements. Part of the clones is not present; checked against another copy, under half of the missing clones reflect an unresolved V gene, and the others are unexplained. That table supplies the V and J calls and clone size; D and trimming were determined from the DNA. This sample lists approximately 280,000 clones; 70% to 85% were detected once. The top ten clonotypes cover about 1.5% of the sample.

The TCR was taken from a human donor with COVID-19, enrolled during active disease. The donor label of this sample is uncertain. The chain links TRBV19 with TRBJ2-7, with a weak D call of TRBD1 (6 bases match). Sequencing was performed on peripheral blood. CDR3 region: CASSDGTRQNEQYF. The nucleotide sequence reads as follows: TGTGCCAGTAGCGACGGGACAAGGCAAAACGAGCAGTACTTC.